These 24 T cell receptor beta chains were sequenced from one sample in a study of CD4 T cells in relation to SARS-CoV-2 and coronaviruses. Only in-frame clones appear in the TCRdb table, and some are missing; sequencing was by immunoSEQ multiplex PCR. Of tens of thousands of clones in the sample, approximately 90% are singletons; the top ten hold roughly a tenth. Sequencing used memory CD4+ T cells from PBMCs. Receptor source: an adult with COVID-19.

V is TRBV7-9 and J is TRBJ2-6, with TRBD2 identical over 13 bases. Germline CDR1 SEHNR, CDR2 FQNEAQ (reference sequence). The CDR3 totals 18 residues. The V and J ends lost 5 bases and 2 bases, in that order; junction bases with no gene match: 6. The CDR3 reads CASSPLAGGLAGANVLTF. The CDR3 region has the DNA TGTGCCAGCAGCCCACTAGCGGGGGGGCTGGCTGGGGCCAACGTCCTGACTTTC. Together with reference TRBV7-9 and TRBJ2-6, the CDR3 gives the full variable domain: DTGVSQNPRHKITKRGQNVTFRCDPISEHNRLYWYRQTLGQGPEFLTYFQNEAQLEKSRLLSDRFSAERPKGSFSTLEIQRTEQGDSAMYLCASSPLAGGLAGANVLTFGAGSRLTVL.

The chain links TRBV5-1 to TRBJ2-3, with 12 nucleotides matching TRBD2. CDR1 SGHRS and CDR2 YFSETQ come from the germline V gene. J gave up 1 base and V 1 base, and 4 bases lay outside the gene matches. This CDR3 spans 17 amino acids. DNA for the CDR3: TGCGCCAGCAGCTTGTTGGCTAGCGGGGGGGGCACAGATACGCAGTATTTT. It is translated as CASSLLASGGGTDTQYF.

This clone was counted once. This chain connects TRBV2 to TRBJ1-5, with D perhaps TRBD1 (6 bases). Germline V CDR1 and CDR2: SNHLY, FYNNEI. Trimming pared 4 bases from V and 2 bases from J, leaving 15 bases between. The CDR3 consists of 16 residues. This chain's CDR3 is CASSVGLGGGNQPQHF. In DNA form, the CDR3 reads TGTGCCAGCAGTGTGGGGTTAGGGGGTGGCAATCAGCCCCAGCATTTT.

The chain is built from TRBV4-2 and TRBJ2-5; 12 nucleotides agree with TRBD2. Germline values: CDR1 LGHNA, CDR2 YNFKEQ. The CDR3 runs to 17 residues. Trimming removed 0 bases from V and 7 bases from J; junction bases left unmatched: 9. The CDR3 here is CASSQELAGGKMGTQYF. The CDR3 nucleotides read TGTGCCAGCAGCCAAGAACTAGCGGGGGGCAAGATGGGGACCCAGTACTTC.

V usage is TRBV4-1 and J usage is TRBJ2-5, with 8 bases that match TRBD2. The J segment lost 14 bases and the V segment lost 4 bases, leaving 30 bases of the junction unmatched. Germline lookup yields CDR1 MGHRA and CDR2 YSYEKL. This CDR3 region has 19 residues. The CDR3 here is CASSLLPNSKSSGHSPRYF. Here the CDR3 DNA reads TGCGCCAGCAGCCTATTACCTAATTCGAAGTCTAGCGGGCATTCCCCGCGTTACTTC.

This clone was seen more than once but under ten times. CDR3 DNA: TGTGCCAGCAGCAGCACAGGGGGGAGCACTGAAGCTTTCTTT. This translates into CASSSTGGSTEAFF. The rearrangement joins TRBV7-2 to TRBJ1-1; 8 nucleotides match TRBD1. The length of the CDR3 is 14 residues. V dropped 5 bases and J dropped 4; count of bases not matched to a gene: 6. CDR1 SGHTA and CDR2 FQGNSA come from the germline V gene.

The chain is built from TRBV11-2 and TRBJ1-5; no clear D. The CDR3 extends over 14 amino acids. The germline V and J ends were trimmed by 0 bases and 3 bases, with 6 bases remaining between them. Germline V gene lookup returns CDR1 SGHAT and CDR2 FQNNGV. The CDR3 loop reads CASSLDRANQPQHF. The CDR3 DNA reads as TGTGCCAGCAGCTTAGATCGGGCCAATCAGCCCCAGCATTTT.

This sequence joins TRBV6-5 and TRBJ1-6; D call uncertain. The germline gives CDR1 MNHEY, CDR2 SVGAGI. The CDR3 has 11 residues. The CDR3 protein is CVVGASSPLHF. In DNA form, the CDR3 reads TGTGTAGTGGGTGCTAGTTCACCCCTCCACTTT.

This rearrangement joins TRBV18 to TRBJ1-5, with no clear D. The germline V gene has CDR1 KGHSH and CDR2 LQKENI. Trimming removed 2 bases from V and 4 bases from J, with 6 bases in between. The CDR3 is 13 amino acids. This chain's CDR3 is CASSPSSNQPQHF. The CDR3 DNA reads TGTGCCAGCTCACCATCAAGTAATCAGCCCCAGCATTTT.

This chain joins TRBV9 and TRBJ2-2, with 7 positions matching TRBD2. The V and J ends lost 0 bases and 7 bases, in that order; junction bases with no gene match: 6. Germline CDR1 is SGDLS and CDR2 is YYNGEE. This CDR3 is 15 amino acids long. The CDR3 nucleotides are TGTGCCAGCAGCGTAGCGAGCGGGGTTGTCGGGGAGCTGTTTTTT. Translation: CASSVASGVVGELFF.

There are a few counts of this clone. The rearrangement links TRBV3-1 (or the pseudogene TRBV3-2) to TRBJ1-1; possible D gene TRBD1, 5 bases. The CDR3 consists of 12 residues. Germline CDR1 is LGHDT and CDR2 is YNNKEL (reference sequence). Trimming left V 4 bases short and J 8 bases short, with 11 bases between. CDR3 DNA: TGTGCCAGCAGCCCCTCCCGGGGGGAAGCTTTCTTT. It is translated as CASSPSRGEAFF.

V usage is TRBV7-3 and J usage is TRBJ2-2, with D unclear. The CDR3 has 13 amino acids. The germline gives CDR1 SGHTA, CDR2 FQGTGA. V lost 2 bases, J lost 9 bases, and 10 bases lay in between. CDR3 protein: CASSLQSGRELFF. In DNA, the CDR3 is TGTGCCAGCAGCTTACAATCCGGCCGGGAGCTGTTTTTT.

The chain's CDR3 is CASSFPGIRETQYF. The CDR3, as DNA: TGTGCCAGCAGCTTTCCAGGTATTCGTGAGACCCAGTACTTC. This chain connects TRBV7-8 to TRBJ2-5; D call uncertain. This CDR3 region has 14 residues. CDR1 and CDR2 (germline): SGHVS, FQNEAQ. The V end lost 3 bases, the J end lost 5 bases, and 13 bases lay between the germline ends.

The CDR3 DNA follows: TGTGCCAGCTCCCCTCAGGACAGGGTCATCACCGGGGAGCTGTTTTTT. Translated, it gives CASSPQDRVITGELFF. The chain links TRBV28 to TRBJ2-2, with 8 bases fitting TRBD1. The CDR3 runs 16 residues. CDR1 is MDHEN, CDR2 SYDVKM, per germline. V shed 8 bases and J 4 bases; nucleotides not matched to a gene: 12.

This clone was counted a few times. This rearrangement joins TRBV29-1 to TRBJ2-3, with a possible D match to TRBD1 (6 bases). Germline-derived CDR1 and CDR2 are SQVTM and ANQGSEA. V lost 1 base, J lost 2 bases, and 13 bases lay in between. CDR3 size: 15 residues. The DNA of the CDR3 is TGCAGCGTTGAAGGCAACAGGGTCTTCACAGATACGCAGTATTTT. Protein product: CSVEGNRVFTDTQYF.

The gene calls are TRBV5-1 and TRBJ2-1; TRBD1 aligns across 7 bases. There are 15 residues in the CDR3. Germline values: CDR1 SGHRS, CDR2 YFSETQ. V lost 6 bases, J lost 3 bases, and 9 bases stayed unmatched. CDR3 nucleotide sequence: TGCGCCAGCAAATCGTCAGGGGGTGACTACAATGAGCAGTTCTTC. It encodes CASKSSGGDYNEQFF.

The chain has TRBV19 and TRBJ1-2, with 10 bases identical to TRBD1. The CDR3 is made up of 18 amino acids. V shed 5 bases and J 5 bases; nucleotides not matched to a gene: 17. Germline V lookup: CDR1 LNHDA, CDR2 SQIVND (reference sequence). CDR3 amino acids: CASSRDSGTGVLGYGYTF. DNA for the CDR3: TGTGCCAGTAGTCGGGACTCCGGGACAGGGGTGTTAGGATATGGCTACACCTTC.

The chain has TRBV2 and TRBJ1-6; no clear D. The CDR3 runs to 14 residues. Trimming stripped 3 bases from V and 8 bases from J, with 11 bases between. The germline gives CDR1 SNHLY, CDR2 FYNNEI. CDR3 bases: TGTGCCAGCAGTGATAGCAAAGGGTATTCACCCCTCCACTTT. Encoded protein: CASSDSKGYSPLHF.

V gene TRBV6-1 combines with J gene TRBJ2-7; TRBD2 might be the D (6 bases). CDR1 and CDR2 (germline): MNHNS, SASEGT. This CDR3 comprises 14 residues. Trimming removed 2 bases at V and 0 bases at J, with 8 bases between. CDR3 protein: CASSEHGSSYEQYF. In DNA form, the CDR3 reads TGTGCCAGCAGTGAACACGGGAGCTCCTACGAGCAGTACTTC.

This chain uses TRBV19 with TRBJ2-5; 9 bases map to TRBD1. This CDR3 has 15 amino acids. V lost 6 bases and J lost 7; bases outside the gene matches: 12. Per germline, CDR1 LNHDA and CDR2 SQIVND (reference sequence). The CDR3 DNA is TGTGCCAGTAGCCCCGGGACAGGGTCCAAGCCGACCCAGTACTTC. It yields the protein CASSPGTGSKPTQYF.

The V and J genes are TRBV29-1 and TRBJ2-3; 7 positions match TRBD1. Germline loops: CDR1 SQVTM, CDR2 ANQGSEA. The J segment lost 2 bases and the V segment lost 6 bases, leaving 11 bases of the junction unmatched. The CDR3 has 15 residues. The CDR3 is CSVAGGQAYTDTQYF. The CDR3 region has the DNA TGCAGCGTGGCAGGTGGACAGGCCTACACAGATACGCAGTATTTT.

The CDR3 nucleotides are TGTGCCAGCAACGAGCGGGGGGTCACAGATACGCAGTATTTT. This encodes CASNERGVTDTQYF. The J gene is TRBJ2-3, the V gene TRBV6-5, with 9 nucleotides matching TRBD2. The CDR3 length is 14 residues. V gave up 7 bases and J gave up 2 bases; unmatched junction bases: 4. Germline V gene data show CDR1 as MNHEY and CDR2 as SVGAGI.

The chain has TRBV6-5 and TRBJ2-7; 7 positions match TRBD1. The CDR3 spans 14 residues. The junction had 10 bases not matched to a gene; V was cut back by 6 bases and J by 5 bases. Germline V lookup: CDR1 MNHEY, CDR2 SVGAGI. The CDR3 loop is CASRGRQGVNEQYF. The CDR3 DNA sequence: TGTGCCAGCAGGGGTCGACAGGGTGTCAACGAGCAGTACTTC.

This clone was counted once. Written as DNA, the CDR3 is TGTGCCATCAGCGCGACAGGGGGCGCATCTGCCACTGAAGCTTTCTTT. Translation: CAISATGGASATEAFF. The chain couples TRBV10-3 to TRBJ1-1, with 10 bases that match TRBD1. J lost 4 bases, V lost 6 bases, and 11 bases had no gene match. The CDR3 is made up of 16 amino acids. From germline, CDR1 is ENHRY and CDR2 SYGVKD.